A selection of T cell receptor beta chains follows, all from one sample in a study of OX40 agonist ivuxolimab in advanced cancers. Here immunoSEQ multiplex PCR was the method, and the copy in TCRdb shows in-frame clones only, minus some. The profile shows 90,000 to 120,000 clones, less than 95% of them singletons. The sequenced sample was CD4+ or CD8+ T cells sorted from blood, obtained in a trial of the OX40 agonist ivuxolimab. These receptor sequences come from an adult with an advanced solid tumor such as melanoma, head and neck, liver or kidney cancer. Both conserved end residues are part of each CDR3. D genes are given only for firm matches. Rows may omit the clone size; those that give it use once, few, many or a size class.

J gene	clone size	V gene	D gene	CDR3 DNA	CDR3 protein
TRBJ1-2	.	TRBV7-9	.	TGTGCCAGCAGCCCTAGCGCAGGGGCCGACTATGGCTACACCTTC	CASSPSAGADYGYTF
TRBJ1-2	.	TRBV7-8	TRBD1	TGTGCCAGCAGCAGCGGACAGGCCCTCTATGGCTACACCTTC	CASSSGQALYGYTF
TRBJ2-2	.	TRBV10-3	.	TGTGCCATCAGAGACGGACAGTTGGCCGGGGAGCTGTTTTTT	CAIRDGQLAGELFF
TRBJ2-7	.	TRBV14	.	TGTGCCAGCAGCCAAGGTACGGGTCGCTACGAGCAGTACTTC	CASSQGTGRYEQYF
TRBJ1-1	.	TRBV9	.	TGTGCCAGCAGCATTACGGGAGGAAGGAGCACTGAAGCTTTCTTT	CASSITGGRSTEAFF
TRBJ1-2	.	TRBV25-1	.	TGTGCCAGCATGGGAGGAGGCCATGGCTACACCTTC	CASMGGGHGYTF
TRBJ2-5	once	TRBV6-6	.	TGTGCCAGCAGGGACCACCTAGAGACCCAGTACTTC	CASRDHLETQYF
TRBJ1-5	.	TRBV6-1	.	TGTGCCAGCGCCCCCTCCGGATATAGCAATCAGCCCCAGCATTTT	CASAPSGYSNQPQHF
TRBJ2-3	.	TRBV30	.	TGTGCCTGGACCTCAAAATCAGATACGCAGTATTTT	CAWTSKSDTQYF
TRBJ2-3	.	TRBV6-6	.	TGTGCCAGCAGTCTACCGGGGGGAGGGGGTACGCAGTATTTT	CASSLPGGGGTQYF
TRBJ2-1	.	TRBV6-5	.	TGTGCCAGCAGTTACTGGGCAGGCAGCTCCTACAATGAGCAGTTCTTC	CASSYWAGSSYNEQFF
TRBJ1-2	.	TRBV5-1	.	TGCGCCAGCAGCCCCGGACAGATTCTAATGATTGGCTACACCTTC	CASSPGQILMIGYTF
TRBJ2-2	.	TRBV19	.	TGTGCCAGTAAGGTCCGGGGCACCGGGGAGCTGTTTTTT	CASKVRGTGELFF
TRBJ2-2	.	TRBV19	.	TGTGCCAGTAGTATTTTTCTGCGCACCTGGAACACCGGGGAGCTGTTTTTT	CASSIFLRTWNTGELFF
TRBJ2-5	.	TRBV5-1	TRBD1	TGCGCCAGCAGCTTGGAGGGGACAGGGGTTACAGGAGAGACCCAGTACTTC	CASSLEGTGVTGETQYF
TRBJ1-2	few	TRBV19	.	TGTGCCAGTAGTATCTCGGAGGGTGGCTACACCTTC	CASSISEGGYTF
TRBJ2-1	.	TRBV10-1	.	TGCGCCAGCAGTGACGGCCAGGTCTATGAGCAGTTCTTC	CASSDGQVYEQFF
TRBJ2-7	.	TRBV4-1	.	TGCGCCAGCAGCCAAGGGGCGGCAGGGGGGTACGAGCAGTACTTC	CASSQGAAGGYEQYF
TRBJ2-7	once	TRBV7-9	TRBD1	TGTGCCAGCAGCTACTCAGGGGACAGATACGAGCAGTACTTC	CASSYSGDRYEQYF
TRBJ1-1	.	TRBV6-5	.	TGTGCCAGCAGTATAACAGGGAAGGGCACTGAAGCTTTCTTT	CASSITGKGTEAFF
TRBJ1-5	.	TRBV6-1	TRBD1	TGTGCCAGCAGTTTGGACAGGGAACAGCCCCAGCATTTT	CASSLDREQPQHF
TRBJ2-7	.	TRBV18	TRBD1	TGTGCCAGCTCATCCACCGGGACAGACCACTACGGCTACGAGCAGTACTTC	CASSSTGTDHYGYEQYF
TRBJ1-4	.	TRBV4-1	TRBD1	TGCGCCAGCAGCCACGCGGGACAGTGGGGTGATGAAAAACTGTTTTTT	CASSHAGQWGDEKLFF
TRBJ1-5	.	TRBV10-2	.	TGCGCCAGCAGTGATCCCAGTGGCAATCAGCCCCAGCATTTT	CASSDPSGNQPQHF
TRBJ2-7	.	TRBV30	TRBD1	TGTGCCTGGGACGGGACAGGCGTTCTGTACTTC	CAWDGTGVLYF
TRBJ2-7	.	TRBV11-2	.	TGTGCCAGCAGCTTAGAGCGGGTTACCTACGAGCAGTACTTC	CASSLERVTYEQYF
TRBJ2-5	.	TRBV19	TRBD1	TGTGCCAGTAGTCTACGACAGGGTGGGGAGACCCAGTACTTC	CASSLRQGGETQYF
TRBJ1-3	.	TRBV18	TRBD1	TGTGCCAGCTCACCACATCGTCCCGGACAGGGGACGGGAGACACCATATATTTT	CASSPHRPGQGTGDTIYF
TRBJ1-2	.	TRBV6-4	.	TGTGCCAGCAGTGACGGGGGAGTTGCTGGCTACACCTTC	CASSDGGVAGYTF
TRBJ2-7	.	TRBV20-1	.	TGCAGTGCTACAAGCAGCTACGAGCAGTACTTC	CSATSSYEQYF
TRBJ2-7	.	TRBV2	.	TGTGCCAGCAGTAGGGACAACAGCGTCCACGAGCAGTACTTC	CASSRDNSVHEQYF
TRBJ2-3	.	TRBV7-3	TRBD1	TGTGCCAGCAGCCCGGGGACAGTCGCGACAGATACGCAGTATTTT	CASSPGTVATDTQYF